The present T cell receptor (beta chain) was sequenced within a study of cytomegalovirus exposure and HLA in healthy donors. The study's findings and limits: In vitro work confirmed that a few CMV-associated chains recognize CMV antigens. Upon later analysis, TCR association rates were observed to vary by HLA locus, being highest for DRB1 and lowest for HLA-C. Sequencing had likely introduced a cluster of highly shared sequence variants as an artifact. When a later analysis was performed, an Asian-associated ancestry cluster reportedly had fewer N-insertions than the approximately 700-donor mean.

On this clone itself: No antigen is known for it.

PCR used 60 Vbeta primers and 13 Jbeta primers. The repertoire was sequenced with immunoSEQ multiplex PCR; TCRdb's copy has only in-frame clones and lacks some. The table shows about 73,000 clones, with 67% occurring only once. The CDR3 covers 16 residues. Germline CDR1 LGHNA, CDR2 YNFKEQ. J lost 6 bases, V lost 0 bases, and 7 bases had no gene match. Sequenced: PBMCs. J is TRBJ1-5 and V is TRBV4-2; 8 positions match TRBD1. The clonotype originates from a woman between 45 and 65 years old in good health and CMV-seropositive. The CDR3 region is CASSQDPDRGSQPQHF. CDR3 in DNA: TGTGCCAGCAGCCAAGATCCCGACAGGGGCAGTCAGCCCCAGCATTTT.